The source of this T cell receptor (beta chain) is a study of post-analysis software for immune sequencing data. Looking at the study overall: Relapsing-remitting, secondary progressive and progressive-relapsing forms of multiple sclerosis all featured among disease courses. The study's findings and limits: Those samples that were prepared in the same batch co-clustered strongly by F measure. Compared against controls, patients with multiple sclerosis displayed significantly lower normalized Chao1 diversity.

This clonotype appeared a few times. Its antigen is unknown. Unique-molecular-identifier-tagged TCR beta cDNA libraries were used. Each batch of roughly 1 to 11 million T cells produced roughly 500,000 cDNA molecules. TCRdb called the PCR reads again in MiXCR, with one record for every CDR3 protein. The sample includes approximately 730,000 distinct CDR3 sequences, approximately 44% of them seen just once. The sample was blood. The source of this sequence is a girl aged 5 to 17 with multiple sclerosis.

Written as DNA, the CDR3 is TGTGCCAGCAGTTGGGACCGTAGGGAGACCCAGTACTTC. Amino acids: CASSWDRRETQYF. The chain links TRBV12-3 or TRBV12-4 to TRBJ2-5, with D perhaps assigned TRBD1 or TRBD2 (5 bases each). The CDR3 has 13 residues. V was clipped by 4 bases and J by 5 bases, with 11 bases between them.